The rows below give T cell receptor beta chains drawn from one sample of a study of blood T cells in healthy people across ages. MiXCR was run by TCRdb on the 5' RACE reads, yielding one entry per CDR3 protein. The table has around 870,000 distinct CDR3 sequences, roughly 26% seen once; the top ten hold roughly 17%. Sequenced sample: blood. These receptors were collected from an elderly woman in good health. The CDR3 runs from the conserved cysteine through the conserved F or W. A D gene is named only where the DNA matches it firmly. Part of the rows lack a size; the others show once, few, many or a class for expanded clones.

clone size: .
D gene: .
V gene: TRBV9
J gene: TRBJ1-2
CDR3 protein: CASSEGGTQANYGYTF
CDR3 DNA: TGTGCCAGCAGCGAGGGGGGGACCCAGGCTAACTATGGCTACACCTTC

clone size: few
D gene: .
V gene: TRBV24-1
J gene: TRBJ1-1
CDR3 protein: CATSKGNTEAFF
CDR3 DNA: TGTGCCACCAGTAAGGGCAACACTGAAGCTTTCTTT

clone size: many
D gene: TRBD1
V gene: TRBV6-2/TRBV6-3
J gene: TRBJ1-6
CDR3 protein: CASRRPGQGSNSPLHF
CDR3 DNA: TGTGCCAGCAGACGTCCGGGACAGGGATCTAATTCACCCCTCCACTTT

clone size: .
D gene: TRBD1
V gene: TRBV6-2/TRBV6-3
J gene: TRBJ2-5
CDR3 protein: CASSYPGTGWNEQYF
CDR3 DNA: TGTGCCAGCAGTTACCCCGGGACAGGGTGGAATGAGCAGTACTTC

clone size: many
D gene: .
V gene: TRBV7-2
J gene: TRBJ2-2
CDR3 protein: CASSLGTGYTGELFF
CDR3 DNA: TGTGCCAGCAGCTTAGGAACAGGGTACACCGGGGAGCTGTTTTTT

clone size: few
D gene: .
V gene: TRBV19
J gene: TRBJ2-6
CDR3 protein: CASSILGSGANVLTF
CDR3 DNA: TGTGCCAGTAGTATTTTGGGTTCTGGGGCCAACGTCCTGACTTTC

clone size: many
D gene: .
V gene: TRBV6-5
J gene: TRBJ2-5
CDR3 protein: CASSYSGTLPIETQYF
CDR3 DNA: TGTGCCAGCAGTTACTCCGGGACCCTGCCTATAGAGACCCAGTACTTC

clone size: few
D gene: TRBD2
V gene: TRBV7-2
J gene: TRBJ2-2
CDR3 protein: CASSLSGATGELFF
CDR3 DNA: TGTGCCAGCAGCTTAAGCGGGGCCACCGGGGAGCTGTTTTTT

clone size: few
D gene: .
V gene: TRBV5-5
J gene: TRBJ1-1
CDR3 protein: CASSLDPGRTEAFF
CDR3 DNA: TGTGCCAGCAGCTTGGACCCGGGGAGAACTGAAGCTTTCTTT

clone size: .
D gene: TRBD2
V gene: TRBV7-9
J gene: TRBJ2-5
CDR3 protein: CASSLAGSQETQDF
CDR3 DNA: TGTGCCAGCAGCCTAGCGGGGAGTCAAGAGACCCAGGACTTC

clone size: .
D gene: TRBD1
V gene: TRBV6-2/TRBV6-3
J gene: TRBJ2-3
CDR3 protein: CASSYWYDRVAGDTQYF
CDR3 DNA: TGTGCCAGCAGTTACTGGTACGACAGGGTGGCAGGAGATACGCAGTATTTT

clone size: many
D gene: .
V gene: TRBV5-6
J gene: TRBJ1-5
CDR3 protein: CASSSTAFNQPQHF
CDR3 DNA: TGTGCCAGCAGCTCGACAGCCTTCAATCAGCCCCAGCATTTT

clone size: few
D gene: .
V gene: TRBV12-5
J gene: TRBJ2-2
CDR3 protein: CASGLKGSGELFF
CDR3 DNA: TGTGCTAGTGGTTTGAAAGGTTCCGGGGAGCTGTTTTTT

clone size: few
D gene: TRBD1
V gene: TRBV7-2
J gene: TRBJ2-2
CDR3 protein: CASTYRGESGELFF
CDR3 DNA: TGTGCCAGCACCTACAGGGGAGAGTCCGGGGAGCTGTTTTTT

clone size: many
D gene: TRBD1
V gene: TRBV20-1
J gene: TRBJ2-1
CDR3 protein: CSARRQGLVASYNEQFF
CDR3 DNA: TGCAGTGCTAGGAGACAGGGGTTAGTGGCCTCCTACAATGAGCAGTTCTTC

clone size: .
D gene: .
V gene: TRBV28
J gene: TRBJ2-7
CDR3 protein: CASRQSSYNEQYF
CDR3 DNA: TGTGCCAGCCGACAGAGCTCCTACAATGAGCAGTACTTC

clone size: many
D gene: TRBD2
V gene: TRBV20-1
J gene: TRBJ2-3
CDR3 protein: CSARDRASGPDTQYF
CDR3 DNA: TGCAGTGCTAGAGATCGGGCTAGCGGTCCAGATACGCAGTATTTT

clone size: many
D gene: .
V gene: TRBV5-1
J gene: TRBJ1-1
CDR3 protein: CASRFGGSGLPTFMNTEAFF
CDR3 DNA: TGCGCCAGCAGATTTGGAGGGAGCGGGCTTCCGACCTTTATGAACACTGAAGCTTTCTTT

clone size: .
D gene: TRBD2
V gene: TRBV9
J gene: TRBJ2-3
CDR3 protein: CASSWTSGATDTQYF
CDR3 DNA: TGTGCCAGCAGCTGGACGAGCGGGGCGACAGATACGCAGTATTTT

clone size: .
D gene: .
V gene: TRBV7-8
J gene: TRBJ2-3
CDR3 protein: CASSFPREKPTDTQYF
CDR3 DNA: TGTGCCAGCAGCTTCCCCCGGGAGAAACCAACAGATACGCAGTATTTT

clone size: few
D gene: .
V gene: TRBV6-1
J gene: TRBJ2-3
CDR3 protein: CASIDRSNTDTQYF
CDR3 DNA: TGTGCCAGCATAGACAGGAGCAACACAGATACGCAGTATTTT

clone size: many
D gene: TRBD2
V gene: TRBV14
J gene: TRBJ2-5
CDR3 protein: CASSPRGTRQETQYF
CDR3 DNA: TGTGCCAGCAGCCCCCGGGGGACTAGGCAAGAGACCCAGTACTTC

clone size: many
D gene: TRBD1
V gene: TRBV5-1
J gene: TRBJ2-5
CDR3 protein: CASSTGTGEETQYF
CDR3 DNA: TGCGCCAGCAGCACCGGGACAGGGGAAGAGACCCAGTACTTC

clone size: many
D gene: TRBD1
V gene: TRBV5-1
J gene: TRBJ1-2
CDR3 protein: CATSGTGDWYGYTF
CDR3 DNA: TGCGCCACCTCCGGGACAGGGGATTGGTATGGCTACACCTTC

clone size: .
D gene: .
V gene: TRBV18
J gene: TRBJ1-1
CDR3 protein: CVSRVTGTEAFF
CDR3 DNA: TGTGTCAGCCGGGTTACGGGCACTGAAGCTTTCTTT

clone size: .
D gene: .
V gene: TRBV5-1
J gene: TRBJ2-2
CDR3 protein: CASSLARGVEFTGELFF
CDR3 DNA: TGCGCCAGCAGCTTGGCACGAGGGGTTGAGTTCACCGGGGAGCTGTTTTTT

clone size: .
D gene: TRBD1
V gene: TRBV11-3
J gene: TRBJ2-7
CDR3 protein: CASSLRSGQGAVVYEQYF
CDR3 DNA: TGTGCCAGCAGCCTACGAAGTGGACAGGGGGCGGTTGTTTACGAGCAGTACTTC

clone size: many
D gene: TRBD1
V gene: TRBV5-1
J gene: TRBJ2-7
CDR3 protein: CASSPFPGQGTYEQYF
CDR3 DNA: TGCGCCAGCAGCCCCTTCCCGGGACAGGGAACCTACGAGCAGTACTTC

clone size: .
D gene: .
V gene: TRBV7-2
J gene: TRBJ2-1
CDR3 protein: CASREPGGYNEQFF
CDR3 DNA: TGTGCCAGCAGAGAGCCCGGGGGATACAATGAGCAGTTCTTC

clone size: .
D gene: TRBD2
V gene: TRBV12-5
J gene: TRBJ2-3
CDR3 protein: CASGRSGDYTDTQYF
CDR3 DNA: TGTGCTAGTGGCCGAAGCGGGGACTACACAGATACGCAGTATTTT

clone size: many
D gene: .
V gene: TRBV6-1
J gene: TRBJ1-2
CDR3 protein: CASLQGIYGYTF
CDR3 DNA: TGTGCCAGTCTTCAGGGTATCTATGGCTACACCTTC

clone size: many
D gene: TRBD1
V gene: TRBV7-9
J gene: TRBJ2-6
CDR3 protein: CASSLEAWTGTSGANVLTF
CDR3 DNA: TGTGCCAGCAGCTTAGAAGCTTGGACAGGGACCTCGGGGGCCAACGTCCTGACTTTC

clone size: few
D gene: .
V gene: TRBV6-5
J gene: TRBJ1-6
CDR3 protein: CASSPTIPGNSPLHF
CDR3 DNA: TGTGCCAGCAGTCCTACTATTCCGGGGAATTCACCCCTCCACTTT

clone size: .
D gene: TRBD2
V gene: TRBV24-1
J gene: TRBJ2-1
CDR3 protein: CATSVQRLAGENEQFF
CDR3 DNA: TGTGCCACCAGTGTTCAAAGACTAGCGGGGGAAAATGAGCAGTTCTTC

clone size: many
D gene: .
V gene: TRBV7-2
J gene: TRBJ2-5
CDR3 protein: CASSHGLTQETQYF
CDR3 DNA: TGTGCCAGCAGCCATGGACTAACCCAAGAGACCCAGTACTTC

clone size: many
D gene: .
V gene: TRBV20-1
J gene: TRBJ2-3
CDR3 protein: CSASPPGGRTDTQYF
CDR3 DNA: TGCAGTGCCAGCCCTCCCGGGGGGCGTACAGATACGCAGTATTTT

clone size: once
D gene: .
V gene: TRBV6-2/TRBV6-3
J gene: TRBJ2-1
CDR3 protein: CASSYLGAVSGLDNEQFF
CDR3 DNA: TGTGCCAGCAGTTACTTGGGGGCGGTCTCGGGACTTGACAATGAGCAGTTCTTC

clone size: many
D gene: .
V gene: TRBV6-1
J gene: TRBJ2-7
CDR3 protein: CASSPRLILQRRYEQYF
CDR3 DNA: TGTGCCAGCAGTCCAAGACTTATTTTGCAGAGGAGGTACGAGCAGTACTTC

clone size: many
D gene: TRBD1
V gene: TRBV20-1
J gene: TRBJ1-2
CDR3 protein: CSAREVGQGFSGYTF
CDR3 DNA: TGCAGTGCTAGAGAAGTGGGACAGGGTTTCTCTGGCTACACCTTC